Following are 8 T cell receptor beta chains from one sample sequenced in a study of T cell clusters in autoimmune cytopenias. Multiplex touch-down PCR amplified TRB using TRB-A and TRB-B pools in one tube. TCRdb re-called the multiplex PCR reads, yielding one record per CDR3 amino acid sequence without DNA. This sample's table has 10,000 to 15,000 distinct CDR3 sequences. TRB was amplified from 250 ng of peripheral blood genomic DNA per sample. This sample also appeared in a second study, on T cell repertoires in aging, cancer and after chemotherapy.

The sequencing sample was made of peripheral blood. The source is a human donor in good health.

The chain joins TRBV15 to TRBJ2-3. The CDR3 loop spans 13 amino acids. Germline CDR1 reads LNHNV; CDR2 reads YYDKDF (reference sequence). The CDR3 is CATSRHNTDTQYF.

The J gene is TRBJ2-2, the V gene TRBV27. Germline CDR1 MNHEY, CDR2 SMNVEV (reference sequence). The CDR3 loop spans 13 amino acids. CDR3 residues: CASSLSVPGELFF.

The chain joins TRBV19 to TRBJ2-7. From germline, CDR1 is LNHDA and CDR2 SQIVND (reference sequence). The CDR3 runs 14 residues. Here the CDR3 reads CASRNIHGSYEQYF.

CDR3 protein: CASGGGGRIVTGANVLTF. This sequence joins TRBV6-6 and TRBJ2-6; TCRdb's D call, TRBD2, is unchecked because there is no DNA. This CDR3 is built from 18 residues. Germline CDR1 and CDR2: MNHNY and SVGAGI (reference sequence).

The chain couples TRBV10-3 to TRBJ2-1; TCRdb proposes TRBD1, but this gene call is untestable without DNA. Germline assignment: CDR1 ENHRY and CDR2 SYGVKD. The CDR3 extends over 15 amino acids. CDR3 protein: CAISAQDRAGDEQFF.

Here the CDR3 reads CASSYQGIGYGYTF. The chain is built from TRBV6-5 and TRBJ1-2; as DNA is missing, the TRBD1 call by TCRdb cannot be tested. The germline V gene has CDR1 MNHEY and CDR2 SVGAGI. The CDR3 is 14 amino acids.

The chain couples TRBV12-3 or TRBV12-4 to TRBJ2-5; there is no DNA to check the TCRdb D call of TRBD1. The CDR3 runs 13 residues. The CDR3 sequence is CASSKGLRETQYF.

V is TRBV30 and J is TRBJ2-3; the TCRdb call, TRBD2, lacks DNA for checking. The length of the CDR3 is 12 residues. Germline V lookup: CDR1 GTSNPN, CDR2 SVGIG (reference sequence). This CDR3 is CAWMGGTDTQYF.